The present TCR beta chain was sequenced within a study of post-analysis software for immune sequencing data (dated by TCRdb to 2015 to 2017). For the wider study: The recorded disease courses included relapsing-remitting, secondary progressive and progressive-relapsing multiple sclerosis, and some patients had no subtype annotation. The multiple sclerosis patient repertoires were compared with some twelve previously published healthy control repertoires from donors aged roughly 6 to 27 years. A subset of samples was prepared in parallel using single-end sample barcoding, then pooled and co-amplified after Illumina adapter ligation. General findings and caveats noted by the study authors: The control group was slightly older than the multiple sclerosis patient group. About 5 TRBV segments, including TRBV5-6, TRBV5-1 and TRBV20-1, were significantly more frequent in patients than controls. Direct clustering with F measure revealed strong co-clustering of samples prepared in the same batch, which led to a batch-effect correction. Significantly lower normalized Chao1 diversity was found in multiple sclerosis patients than in controls, suggesting substantial peripheral T-cell clonal expansion.

To demonstrate the VDJtools post-analysis software, the study profiled TCR beta repertoires from the peripheral blood of about a dozen young patients with multiple sclerosis. The patients with multiple sclerosis were children and adolescents between roughly 6 and 15 years of age. The library was made by PCR. The sample was run on an Illumina HiSeq 2500. To reduce PCR and sequencing biases, unique molecular identifiers were incorporated into the TCR beta cDNA libraries. Every 1 to 10 million input T cells yielded 500,000 or so cDNA molecules, meaning each molecule approximated one T cell. The patient libraries were prepared and sequenced with the same protocol used for the earlier healthy control dataset. Within a given batch, samples were prepared together, multiplexed and sequenced on the same HiSeq lane. The study's processing was this. MIGEC handled the raw barcoded reads, throwing out single-read molecular identifier groups before consensus assembly and CDR3 extraction. Clonotype tables were post-analysed with VDJtools, and diversity was normalized by down-sampling all datasets to the smallest sample size. In repertoire overlap clustering, CDR3 amino acid sequences, but not nucleotide sequences, were matched to correct batch-related cross-sample contamination. The raw public reads went through TCRdb reprocessing: fastp at Q25, MiXCR clone calling, in-frame beta chains kept. Rows with one shared CDR3 protein collapse into an entry with the most common genes and DNA. The V and J calls, along with clone size, are taken from TCRdb and not from the paper's own processing. The sample table lists under 650,000 distinct CDR3 sequences, roughly 47% of them with a count of one. The biggest ten clones account for 1.5% to 2% of the sample.

Looking up the germline V gene (reference sequence) yields CDR1 SEHNR and CDR2 FQNEAQ. From the cysteine through the phenylalanine, the CDR3 covers 15 amino acids. Kept here is only the CDR3 DNA, which spans 45 bases and is read in frame from base 1. V is pared back by 6 bases and J by 5 bases, with 17 bases lying between the germline termini. A remark on this clonotype: No cognate antigen has been identified for it. No base-level quality is on record; no much larger clone is a single base apart.

Source material: blood. The chain links TRBV7-9 with TRBJ2-1; TRBD2 might be the D gene, on 6 matching bases. The clonotype originates from a girl aged 5-17 years with multiple sclerosis. The base sequence is TGTGCCAGCAGTCCCCGGAGGGGCCTTGACAATGAGCAGTTCTTC. Its protein product is CASSPRRGLDNEQFF.